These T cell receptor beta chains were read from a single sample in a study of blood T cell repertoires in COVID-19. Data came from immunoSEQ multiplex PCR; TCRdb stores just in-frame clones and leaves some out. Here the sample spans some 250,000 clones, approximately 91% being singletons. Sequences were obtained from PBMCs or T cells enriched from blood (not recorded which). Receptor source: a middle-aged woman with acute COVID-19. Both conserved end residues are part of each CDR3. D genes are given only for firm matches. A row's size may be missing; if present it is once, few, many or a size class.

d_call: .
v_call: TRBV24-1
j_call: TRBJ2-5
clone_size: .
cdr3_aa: CATSGVLGQETQYF
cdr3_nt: TGTGCCACCAGTGGCGTACTAGGACAAGAGACCCAGTACTTC

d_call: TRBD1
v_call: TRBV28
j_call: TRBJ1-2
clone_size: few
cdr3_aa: CASSSTGGSYGYTF
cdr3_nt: TGTGCCAGCAGCTCTACAGGGGGCTCCTATGGCTACACCTTC

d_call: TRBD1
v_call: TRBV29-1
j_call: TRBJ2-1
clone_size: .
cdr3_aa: CSGGTGSYNEQFF
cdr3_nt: TGCAGCGGAGGGACAGGGTCCTACAATGAGCAGTTCTTC

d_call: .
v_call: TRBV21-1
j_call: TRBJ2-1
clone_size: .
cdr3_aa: CASSKGPPGGSNEQFF
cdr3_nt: TGTGCCAGCAGCAAAGGCCCCCCGGGAGGGAGCAATGAGCAGTTCTTC

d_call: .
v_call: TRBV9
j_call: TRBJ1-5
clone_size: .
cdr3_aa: CASSPRQDSNQPQHF
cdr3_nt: TGTGCCAGCAGCCCCAGACAGGATAGCAATCAGCCCCAGCATTTT

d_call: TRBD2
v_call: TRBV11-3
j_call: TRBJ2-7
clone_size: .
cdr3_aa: CASSSGLAGGRRYEQYF
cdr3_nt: TGTGCCAGCAGCTCCGGACTAGCGGGAGGGCGGCGGTACGAGCAGTACTTC

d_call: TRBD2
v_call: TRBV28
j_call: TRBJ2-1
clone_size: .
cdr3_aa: CASIAAHWGLAGQREQFF
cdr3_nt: TGTGCCAGCATCGCTGCCCACTGGGGACTAGCCGGACAAAGGGAGCAGTTCTTC

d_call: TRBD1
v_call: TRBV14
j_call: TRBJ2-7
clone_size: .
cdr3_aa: CASSTGQGAVEQYF
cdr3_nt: TGTGCCAGCAGCACGGGACAGGGGGCGGTCGAGCAGTACTTC

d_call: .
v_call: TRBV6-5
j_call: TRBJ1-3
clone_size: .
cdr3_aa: CASSYSRDTTGNTIYF
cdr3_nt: TGTGCCAGCAGTTACTCGAGGGATACAACAGGAAACACCATATATTTT

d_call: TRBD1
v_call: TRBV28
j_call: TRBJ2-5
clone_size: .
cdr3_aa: CASSTDRVNGGTQYF
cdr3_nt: TGTGCCAGCAGTACTGACAGGGTCAACGGCGGGACCCAGTACTTC

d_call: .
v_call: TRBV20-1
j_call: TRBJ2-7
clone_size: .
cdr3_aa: CSASQPGVALYEQYF
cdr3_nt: TGCAGTGCTAGTCAGCCGGGGGTAGCCCTCTACGAGCAGTACTTC

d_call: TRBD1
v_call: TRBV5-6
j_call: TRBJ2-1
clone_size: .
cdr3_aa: CASSRGTGLKFF
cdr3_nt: TGTGCCAGCAGCCGCGGGACAGGGCTAAAGTTCTTC

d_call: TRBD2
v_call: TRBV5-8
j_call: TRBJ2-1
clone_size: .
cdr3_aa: CASSLTSGRSSEQFF
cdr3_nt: TGTGCCAGCAGCTTGACTAGCGGGAGGTCAAGTGAGCAGTTCTTC

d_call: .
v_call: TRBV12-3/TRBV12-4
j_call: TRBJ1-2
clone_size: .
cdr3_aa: CASSLSRGRGYTF
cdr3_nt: TGTGCCAGCAGTTTAAGCAGGGGACGTGGCTACACCTTC

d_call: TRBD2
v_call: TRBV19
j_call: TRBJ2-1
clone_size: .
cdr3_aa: CASSMARASGIRDNEQFF
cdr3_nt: TGTGCCAGTAGTATGGCCCGGGCTAGCGGGATTCGGGACAATGAGCAGTTCTTC

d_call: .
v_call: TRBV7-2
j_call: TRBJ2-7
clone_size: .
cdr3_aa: CASSTLDRYEQYF
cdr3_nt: TGTGCCAGCAGCACCCTCGACAGATACGAGCAGTACTTC

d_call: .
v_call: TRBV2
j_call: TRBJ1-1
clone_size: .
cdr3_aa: CASSEESGTEAFF
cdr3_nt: TGTGCCAGCAGTGAGGAAAGCGGAACGGAAGCTTTCTTT

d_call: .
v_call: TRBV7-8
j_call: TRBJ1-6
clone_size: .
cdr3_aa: CASSLQSLHF
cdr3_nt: TGTGCCAGCAGCTTACAGTCCCTCCACTTT

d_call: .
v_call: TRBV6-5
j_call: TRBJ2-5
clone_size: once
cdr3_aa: CARTSTGGEETQYF
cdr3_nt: TGTGCCAGGACCAGTACAGGGGGGGAAGAGACCCAGTACTTC

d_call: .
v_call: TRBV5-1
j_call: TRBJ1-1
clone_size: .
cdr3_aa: CASSLAGGLNTEAFF
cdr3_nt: TGCGCCAGCAGCTTGGCCGGGGGGTTGAACACTGAAGCTTTCTTT

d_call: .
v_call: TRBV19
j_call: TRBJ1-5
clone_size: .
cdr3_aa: CASSMSGGNQPQHF
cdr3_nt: TGTGCCAGTAGTATGTCAGGGGGCAATCAGCCCCAGCATTTT

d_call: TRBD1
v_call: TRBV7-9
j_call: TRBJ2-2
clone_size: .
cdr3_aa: CASSLGQGWTGELFF
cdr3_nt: TGTGCCAGCAGCTTAGGACAGGGATGGACCGGGGAGCTGTTTTTT

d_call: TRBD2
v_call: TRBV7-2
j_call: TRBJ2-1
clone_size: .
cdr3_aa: CASSLGVSGGDNEQFF
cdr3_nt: TGTGCCAGCAGCTTAGGTGTTAGCGGGGGGGACAATGAGCAGTTCTTC

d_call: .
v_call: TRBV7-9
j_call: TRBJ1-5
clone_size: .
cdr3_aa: CASSLGAGNQPQHF
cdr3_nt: TGTGCCAGCAGCTTAGGGGCAGGGAACCAGCCCCAGCATTTT

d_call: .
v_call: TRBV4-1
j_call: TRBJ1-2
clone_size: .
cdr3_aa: CASSQDDQGTNYGYTF
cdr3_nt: TGCGCCAGCAGCCAAGATGACCAGGGGACTAACTATGGCTACACCTTC

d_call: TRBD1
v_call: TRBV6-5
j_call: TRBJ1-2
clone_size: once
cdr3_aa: CASSSRQGGSYGYTF
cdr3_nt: TGTGCCAGCAGTTCACGACAGGGAGGATCCTATGGCTACACCTTC

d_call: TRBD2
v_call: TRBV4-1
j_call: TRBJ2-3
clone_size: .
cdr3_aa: CASSQPGLASTDTQYF
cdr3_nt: TGCGCCAGCAGCCAACCCGGACTAGCTAGCACAGATACGCAGTATTTT

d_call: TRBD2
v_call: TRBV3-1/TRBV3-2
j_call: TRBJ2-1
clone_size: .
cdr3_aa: CASSTSGAGGEQFF
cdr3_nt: TGTGCCAGCAGTACTAGCGGGGCAGGTGGTGAGCAGTTCTTC

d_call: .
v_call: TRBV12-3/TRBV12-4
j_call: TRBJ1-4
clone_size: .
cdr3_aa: CASSPPGRGKLFF
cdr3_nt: TGTGCCAGCAGCCCCCCGGGGAGAGGAAAACTGTTTTTT

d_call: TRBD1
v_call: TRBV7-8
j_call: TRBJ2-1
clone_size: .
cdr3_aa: CASSAIQGDEQFF
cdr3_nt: TGTGCCAGCAGCGCGATACAGGGGGATGAGCAGTTCTTC

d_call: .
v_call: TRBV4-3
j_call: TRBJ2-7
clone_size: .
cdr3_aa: CASSQDNRVTYEQYF
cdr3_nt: TGCGCCAGCAGCCAAGATAACAGGGTGACCTACGAGCAGTACTTC

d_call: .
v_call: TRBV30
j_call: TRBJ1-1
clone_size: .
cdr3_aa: CAWSSMWNTEAFF
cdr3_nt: TGTGCCTGGAGTTCCATGTGGAACACTGAAGCTTTCTTT

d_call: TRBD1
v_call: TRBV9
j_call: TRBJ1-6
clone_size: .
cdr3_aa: CASSVGRWGTALHF
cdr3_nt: TGTGCCAGCAGCGTAGGGCGGTGGGGGACAGCGCTCCACTTT

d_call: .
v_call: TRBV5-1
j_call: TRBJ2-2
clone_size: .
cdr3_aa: CASSSLPGAGELFF
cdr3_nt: TGCGCCAGCAGCTCTCTACCAGGGGCCGGGGAGCTGTTTTTT

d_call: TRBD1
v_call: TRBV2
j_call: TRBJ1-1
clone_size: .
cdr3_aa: CASRGRTGPNTEAFF
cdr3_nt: TGTGCCAGCAGAGGGCGGACAGGGCCGAACACTGAAGCTTTCTTT

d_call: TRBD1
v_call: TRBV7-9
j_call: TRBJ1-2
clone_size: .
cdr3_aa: CASSRQGSNYGYTF
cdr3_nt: TGTGCCAGCAGCCGACAGGGGTCTAACTATGGCTACACCTTC

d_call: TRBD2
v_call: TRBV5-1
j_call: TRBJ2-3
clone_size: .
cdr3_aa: CASSFIAGRPDTQYF
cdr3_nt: TGCGCCAGCAGCTTCATAGCGGGGCGTCCAGATACGCAGTATTTT

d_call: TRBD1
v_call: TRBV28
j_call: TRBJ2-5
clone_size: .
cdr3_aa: CASSLDGTGGETQYF
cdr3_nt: TGTGCCAGCAGTTTAGACGGAACAGGGGGAGAGACCCAGTACTTC

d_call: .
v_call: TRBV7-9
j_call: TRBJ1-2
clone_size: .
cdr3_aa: CASSFLPDYGYTF
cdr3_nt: TGTGCCAGCAGCTTTCTCCCTGACTATGGCTACACCTTC

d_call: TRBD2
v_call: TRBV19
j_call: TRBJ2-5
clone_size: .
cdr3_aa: CASSIERKRGGVETQYF
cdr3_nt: TGTGCCAGTAGTATAGAAAGAAAGCGGGGGGGCGTAGAGACCCAGTACTTC

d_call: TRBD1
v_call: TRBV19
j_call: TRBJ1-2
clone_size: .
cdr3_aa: CASSIVGTAYGYTF
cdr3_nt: TGTGCCAGTAGTATCGTTGGGACAGCCTATGGCTACACCTTC

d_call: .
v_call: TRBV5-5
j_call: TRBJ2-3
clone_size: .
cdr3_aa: CASSLSLGRTDTQYF
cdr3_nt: TGTGCCAGCAGCTTGTCGCTGGGGCGCACAGATACGCAGTATTTT

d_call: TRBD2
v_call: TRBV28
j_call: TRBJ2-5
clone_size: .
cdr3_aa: CASSLGRSGGTQETQYF
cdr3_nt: TGTGCCAGCAGTTTGGGGAGGAGCGGGGGGACCCAAGAGACCCAGTACTTC

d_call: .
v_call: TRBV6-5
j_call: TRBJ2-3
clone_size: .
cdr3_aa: CASRATSTDTQYF
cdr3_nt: TGTGCCAGCAGGGCGACTAGCACAGATACGCAGTATTTT

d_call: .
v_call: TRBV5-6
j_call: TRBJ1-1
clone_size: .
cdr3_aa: CASRSGFRDTEAFF
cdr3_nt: TGTGCCAGCAGGTCAGGGTTTAGGGACACTGAAGCTTTCTTT

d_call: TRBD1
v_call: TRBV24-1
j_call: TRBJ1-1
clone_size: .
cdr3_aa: CATSAAGGGTEAFF
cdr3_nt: TGTGCCACCAGTGCGGCAGGGGGCGGGACTGAAGCTTTCTTT

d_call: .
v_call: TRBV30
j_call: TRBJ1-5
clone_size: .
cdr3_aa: CAWMGDFPGDQPQHF
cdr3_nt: TGTGCCTGGATGGGCGATTTTCCGGGGGATCAGCCCCAGCATTTT

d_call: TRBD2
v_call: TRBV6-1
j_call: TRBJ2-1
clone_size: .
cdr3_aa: CASSEIGGGLWEQFF
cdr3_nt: TGTGCCAGCAGTGAAATAGGCGGGGGGCTCTGGGAGCAGTTCTTC